The 19 T cell receptor beta chains below come from one sample, sequenced in a study of blood T cells in healthy people across ages. Primed by a sample-barcoded 5' primer and a J-beta primer mix, a second PCR proceeded for about 6 to 11 cycles. TCRdb fed the 5' RACE reads into MiXCR, producing one record per CDR3 protein. The table has approximately 1,700,000 distinct CDR3 sequences, more than 35% seen once; the top ten hold roughly 23%. Source material: blood. These receptor sequences come from a human donor in good health.

The gene calls are TRBV7-2 and TRBJ2-1; D remains unclear. This CDR3 spans 15 amino acids. Germline CDR1 and CDR2: SGHTA and FQGNSA. The ends were cut back, 2 bases at V and 0 bases at J, with 8 bases in the middle. The CDR3 loop is CASSLRTRSYNEQFF. In nucleotides, the CDR3 is TGTGCCAGCAGCTTAAGAACTCGCTCCTACAATGAGCAGTTCTTC.

V gene TRBV2 combines with J gene TRBJ1-5, with D possibly being TRBD1 (6 bases). Germline CDR1 and CDR2: SNHLY and FYNNEI. CDR3 length: 15 residues. V lost 2 bases to trimming and J lost 4 bases, with 12 bases between them. The CDR3 region has the DNA TGTGCCAGCAGTGAAACCCCACAGGGAAATCAGCCCCAGCATTTT. Translating gives CASSETPQGNQPQHF.

The gene calls are TRBV2 and TRBJ2-3; 9 positions agree with TRBD2. The CDR3 totals 15 residues. Per the germline V gene, CDR1 is SNHLY and CDR2 is FYNNEI. V was pared by 6 bases and J by 5 bases, with 9 bases of the junction left unmatched. CDR3 in DNA: TGTGCCAGCAGCCCTACTAGCGGGTTTGGAGATACGCAGTATTTT. This encodes CASSPTSGFGDTQYF.

The genes are TRBV20-1 and TRBJ2-4; tentative D call: TRBD2 (6 bases). TRBJ2-7 explains the end of the DNA better; the J call may be wrong. The germline V gene has CDR1 DFQATT and CDR2 SNEGSKA (reference sequence). The CDR3 extends over 12 amino acids. The DNA of the CDR3 is TGCAGTGCTGTGACGGGGAGGTACGAGCAGTACTTC. It codes for CSAVTGRYEQYF.

This clonotype was counted only a few times. The chain recombines TRBV7-2 with TRBJ2-3; D is ambiguous. Trimming cost V 3 bases and J 0 bases, with 10 bases left between them. This CDR3 contains 15 residues. In germline, CDR1 is SGHTA, CDR2 FQGNSA. CDR3 DNA: TGTGCCAGCAGCTTTCAAGTAGCTAGCACAGATACGCAGTATTTT. Protein product: CASSFQVASTDTQYF. Drawing the rest from reference TRBV7-2 and TRBJ2-3, the complete variable domain is GAGVSQSPSNKVTEKGKDVELRCDPISGHTALYWYRQSLGQGLEFLIYFQGNSAPDKSGLPSDRFSAERTGGSVSTLTIQRTQQEDSAVYLCASSFQVASTDTQYFGPGTRLTVL.

The rearrangement links TRBV7-2 to TRBJ2-5; possible D gene TRBD1, 6 bases. V was trimmed by 5 bases and J by 5 bases, leaving 24 bases between them. Germline CDR1 is SGHTA and CDR2 is FQGNSA. This CDR3 region has 17 residues. The CDR3 protein is CASSPMGASLFGETQYF. In nucleotides, the CDR3 is TGTGCCAGCAGCCCCATGGGGGCTTCCTTGTTTGGGGAGACCCAGTACTTC. The complete variable domain, with remaining parts taken from reference TRBV7-2 and TRBJ2-5, reads GAGVSQSPSNKVTEKGKDVELRCDPISGHTALYWYRQSLGQGLEFLIYFQGNSAPDKSGLPSDRFSAERTGGSVSTLTIQRTQQEDSAVYLCASSPMGASLFGETQYFGPGTRLLVL.

The table lists this clonotype with a count of one. The chain joins TRBV29-1 to TRBJ2-7; 9 bases fit TRBD1. Trimming at V came to 0 bases and at J to 6 bases, leaving 12 bases not matched to a gene. This CDR3 spans 16 amino acids. Per germline, CDR1 SQVTM and CDR2 ANQGSEA. The CDR3 sequence: CSVEDADRGIVGEQYF. The CDR3 DNA follows: TGCAGCGTTGAAGATGCCGACAGGGGGATTGTCGGCGAGCAGTACTTC.

V is TRBV5-1 and J is TRBJ1-6; D is perhaps TRBD1 (6 bases). From germline, CDR1 is SGHRS and CDR2 YFSETQ. This CDR3 is built from 15 residues. The ends were cut back, 1 base at V and 7 bases at J, with 12 bases in the middle. CDR3 sequence: CASSLTGSSNSPLHF. For the CDR3, the DNA is TGCGCCAGCAGCTTGACAGGGAGTTCGAATTCACCCCTCCACTTT. Together with reference TRBV5-1 and TRBJ1-6, the CDR3 gives the full variable domain: KAGVTQTPRYLIKTRGQQVTLSCSPISGHRSVSWYQQTPGQGLQFLFEYFSETQRNKGNFPGRFSGRQFSNSRSEMNVSTLELGDSALYLCASSLTGSSNSPLHFGNGTRLTVT.

Only a few counts were recorded for this clonotype. As DNA, the CDR3 is TGCAGTGCCCTGGACACCTATGGCTACACCTTC. As protein: CSALDTYGYTF. V is TRBV20-1 and J is TRBJ1-2, with D perhaps TRBD1 (5 bases). Trimming took 6 bases from V and 4 from J, leaving 9 bases between them. This CDR3 spans 11 amino acids. CDR1 and CDR2 from the germline V gene are DFQATT and SNEGSKA (reference sequence).

This rearrangement joins TRBV11-2 to TRBJ1-2; 7 bases align to TRBD1. J lost 2 bases, V lost 4 bases, and 10 bases had no gene match. CDR1 is SGHAT and CDR2 is FQNNGV in the germline V gene. This CDR3 has 16 residues. In DNA form, the CDR3 reads TGTGCCAGCAGCTCCTTCAGGGGGGGATTAAACTATGGCTACACCTTC. Translation: CASSSFRGGLNYGYTF.

This clonotype was seen more than once but under ten times. The rearrangement links TRBV9 to TRBJ2-1; 9 bases are a match to TRBD2. The CDR3 has 17 residues. Trimming cost V 0 bases and J 8 bases; bases outside gene matches: 12. Germline-derived CDR1 and CDR2 are SGDLS and YYNGEE. The CDR3 protein is CASSVAALAGNVYEQFF. The DNA for the CDR3 is TGTGCCAGCAGCGTAGCTGCCCTAGCGGGGAATGTCTATGAGCAGTTCTTC.

The chain recombines TRBV9 with TRBJ2-1, with 7 positions matching TRBD2. The length of the CDR3 is 15 residues. V shed 0 bases and J 4 bases; nucleotides not matched to a gene: 4. Germline-derived CDR1 and CDR2 are SGDLS and YYNGEE. The CDR3 sequence is CASSVAGGFYNEQFF. The CDR3 nucleotides are TGTGCCAGCAGCGTAGCGGGGGGTTTTTACAATGAGCAGTTCTTC.

This chain links TRBV6-6 with TRBJ2-7; D not resolved. The CDR3 has 15 amino acids. Germline values: CDR1 MNHNY, CDR2 SVGAGI (reference sequence). Trimming stripped 2 bases from V and 2 bases from J, with 13 bases between. CDR3: CASSYGSSWPYEQYF. CDR3 sequence (DNA): TGTGCCAGCAGTTACGGGTCTAGTTGGCCCTACGAGCAGTACTTC.

This clonotype was seen at least ten times. The gene calls are TRBV5-6 and TRBJ2-1; D is unresolved. V lost 0 bases and J 4 bases, leaving 5 bases between the germline ends. CDR1 and CDR2 from the germline V gene are SGHDT and YYEEEE. This CDR3 has 13 residues. The CDR3 region is CASSLDIYNEQFF. The CDR3 coding sequence is TGTGCCAGCAGCTTGGATATTTACAATGAGCAGTTCTTC.

The chain links TRBV12-3 or TRBV12-4 to TRBJ2-7; 7 bases line up with TRBD1. The CDR3 sequence is 13 residues long. J lost 4 bases, V lost 7 bases, and 7 bases had no gene match. The CDR3 here is CASTLGGGYEQYF. The DNA of the CDR3 is TGTGCCAGCACCTTAGGGGGCGGGTACGAGCAGTACTTC.

DNA for the CDR3: TGTGCCAGCAGTCCAGGCGGCAGTCTAGGCGGGAGTGAGCAGTACTTC. Its protein is CASSPGGSLGGSEQYF. The rearrangement joins TRBV12-3 or TRBV12-4 to TRBJ2-4; 7 bases map to TRBD2. V trimming: 5 bases; J trimming: 13 bases; junction bases outside the gene matches: 20. The CDR3 loop spans 16 amino acids.

This clonotype was counted a few times. This chain links TRBV29-1 with TRBJ2-7, with 7 bases identical to TRBD1. Germline trimming cut 4 bases from V and 4 bases from J; bases unmatched to any gene: 7. The CDR3 runs 13 residues. Per germline, CDR1 SQVTM and CDR2 ANQGSEA. This CDR3 reads CSVVGQVGYEQYF. The CDR3 DNA sequence: TGCAGCGTTGTCGGACAGGTCGGTTACGAGCAGTACTTC.

The chain uses TRBV6-5 and TRBJ1-2, with 11 bases aligning to TRBD1. This CDR3 spans 16 amino acids. V was pared by 3 bases and J by 1 base, with 4 bases of the junction left unmatched. CDR1 and CDR2 (germline): MNHEY, SVGAGI. The DNA of the CDR3 is TGTGCCAGCAGTTATAGTGGGACAGGGGGTAACTATGGCTACACCTTC. This codes for CASSYSGTGGNYGYTF.

This clonotype was seen only a few times. This chain uses TRBV6-6 with TRBJ1-2; the match to TRBD1 covers 7 bases. This CDR3 contains 15 residues. The germline V gene encodes CDR1 MNHNY and CDR2 SVGAGI (reference sequence). The J segment lost 5 bases and the V segment lost 3 bases, leaving 9 bases of the junction unmatched. The CDR3 is CASSYEEGAGYGYTF. CDR3 in DNA: TGTGCCAGCAGTTATGAGGAGGGGGCAGGGTATGGCTACACCTTC.